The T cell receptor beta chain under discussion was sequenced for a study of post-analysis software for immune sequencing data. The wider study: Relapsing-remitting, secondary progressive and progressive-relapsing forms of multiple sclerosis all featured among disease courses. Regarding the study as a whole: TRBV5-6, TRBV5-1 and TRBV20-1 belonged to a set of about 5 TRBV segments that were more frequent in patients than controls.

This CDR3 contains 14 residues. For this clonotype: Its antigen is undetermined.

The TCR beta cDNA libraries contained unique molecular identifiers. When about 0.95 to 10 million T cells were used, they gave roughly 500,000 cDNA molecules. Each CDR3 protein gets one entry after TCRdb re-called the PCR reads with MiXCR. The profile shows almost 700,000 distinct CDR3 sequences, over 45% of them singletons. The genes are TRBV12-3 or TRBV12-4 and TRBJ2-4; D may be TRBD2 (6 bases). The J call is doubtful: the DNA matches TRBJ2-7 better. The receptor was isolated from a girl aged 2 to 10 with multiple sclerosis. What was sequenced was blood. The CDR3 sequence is CASRVDGSNYEQYF. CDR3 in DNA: TGTGCCAGCAGGGTCGACGGGAGTAACTACGAGCAGTACTTC.